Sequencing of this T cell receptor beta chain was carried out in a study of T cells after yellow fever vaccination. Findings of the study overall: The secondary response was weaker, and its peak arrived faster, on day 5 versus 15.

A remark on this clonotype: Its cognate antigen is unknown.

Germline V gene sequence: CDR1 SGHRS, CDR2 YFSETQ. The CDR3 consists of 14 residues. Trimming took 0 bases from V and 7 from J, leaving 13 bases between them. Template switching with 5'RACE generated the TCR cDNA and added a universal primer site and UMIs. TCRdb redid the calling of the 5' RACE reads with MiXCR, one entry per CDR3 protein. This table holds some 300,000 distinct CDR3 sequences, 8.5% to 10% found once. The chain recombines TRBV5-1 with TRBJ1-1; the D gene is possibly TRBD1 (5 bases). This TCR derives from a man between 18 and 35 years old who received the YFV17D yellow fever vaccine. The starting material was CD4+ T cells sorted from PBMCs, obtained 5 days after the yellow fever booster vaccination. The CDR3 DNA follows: TGCGCCAGCAGCTTGGCCGCGGGGGAATATGAAGCTTTCTTT. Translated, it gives CASSLAAGEYEAFF.